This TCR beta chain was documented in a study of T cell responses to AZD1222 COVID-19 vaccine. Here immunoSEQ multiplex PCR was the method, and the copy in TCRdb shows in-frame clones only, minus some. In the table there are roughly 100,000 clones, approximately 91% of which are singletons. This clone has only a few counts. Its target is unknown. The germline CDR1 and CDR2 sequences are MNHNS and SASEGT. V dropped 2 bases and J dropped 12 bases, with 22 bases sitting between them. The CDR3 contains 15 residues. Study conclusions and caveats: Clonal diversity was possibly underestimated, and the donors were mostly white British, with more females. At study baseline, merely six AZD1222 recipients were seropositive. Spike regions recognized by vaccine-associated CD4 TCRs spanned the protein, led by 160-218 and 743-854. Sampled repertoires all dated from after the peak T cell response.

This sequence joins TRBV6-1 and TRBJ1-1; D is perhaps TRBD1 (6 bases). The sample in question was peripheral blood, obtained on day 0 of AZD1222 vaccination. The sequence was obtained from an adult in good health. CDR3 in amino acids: CASSESGGGASLSFF. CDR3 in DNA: TGTGCCAGCAGTGAATCCGGAGGGGGGGCGTCGTTGTCTTTCTTT.